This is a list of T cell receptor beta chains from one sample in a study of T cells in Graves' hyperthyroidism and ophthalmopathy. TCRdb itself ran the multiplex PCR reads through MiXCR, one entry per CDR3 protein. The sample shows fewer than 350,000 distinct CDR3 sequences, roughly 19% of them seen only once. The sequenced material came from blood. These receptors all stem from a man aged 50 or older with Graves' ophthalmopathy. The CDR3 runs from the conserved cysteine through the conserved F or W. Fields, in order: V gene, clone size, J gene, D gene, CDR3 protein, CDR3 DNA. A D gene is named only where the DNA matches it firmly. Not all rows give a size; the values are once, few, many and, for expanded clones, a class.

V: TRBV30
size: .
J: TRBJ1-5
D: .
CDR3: CAWQKGDQPQHF
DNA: TGTGCCTGGCAGAAGGGGGATCAGCCCCAGCATTTT

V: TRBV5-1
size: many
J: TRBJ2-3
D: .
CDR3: CASRDSLTDTQYF
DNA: TGCGCCAGCAGGGACTCCCTCACAGATACGCAGTATTTT

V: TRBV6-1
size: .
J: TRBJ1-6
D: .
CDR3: CASTGPYADSPLHF
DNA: TGTGCCAGCACTGGGCCCTATGCGGATTCACCCCTCCACTTT

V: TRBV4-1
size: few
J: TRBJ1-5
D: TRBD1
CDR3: CASSQQQGSQPQHF
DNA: TGCGCCAGCAGCCAACAACAGGGGAGTCAGCCCCAGCATTTT

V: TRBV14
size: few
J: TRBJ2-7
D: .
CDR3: CASSQTGRVEQYF
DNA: TGTGCCAGCAGTCAAACAGGGAGGGTCGAGCAGTACTTC

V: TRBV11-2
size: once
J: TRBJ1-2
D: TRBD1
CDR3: CASSPGGQGEVEGYTF
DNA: TGTGCCAGCAGCCCGGGGGGGCAGGGGGAGGTGGAAGGCTACACCTTC

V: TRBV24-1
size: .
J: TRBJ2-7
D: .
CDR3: CATSEAQAPEQYF
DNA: TGTGCCACCAGTGAGGCCCAAGCCCCCGAGCAGTACTTC

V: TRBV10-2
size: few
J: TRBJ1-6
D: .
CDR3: CASSATAPSTHSPLHF
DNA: TGCGCCAGCAGTGCTACAGCTCCGTCGACCCATTCACCCCTCCACTTT

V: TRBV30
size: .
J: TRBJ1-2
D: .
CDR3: CAWSRTVNYGYTF
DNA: TGTGCCTGGAGTAGGACGGTGAACTATGGCTACACCTTC

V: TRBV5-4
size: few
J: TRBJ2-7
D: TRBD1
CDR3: CASSLAGDSFSYEQYF
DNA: TGTGCCAGCAGCTTAGCTGGGGACAGCTTTTCCTACGAGCAGTACTTC

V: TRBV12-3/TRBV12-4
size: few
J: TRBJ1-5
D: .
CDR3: CASSEVNQPQHF
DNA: TGTGCCAGCAGTGAGGTCAATCAGCCCCAGCATTTT

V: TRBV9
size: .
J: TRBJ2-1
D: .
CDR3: CASTAGPLAVHYNEQFF
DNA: TGTGCCAGCACCGCAGGCCCACTAGCAGTTCACTACAATGAGCAGTTCTTC

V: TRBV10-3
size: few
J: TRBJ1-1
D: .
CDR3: CAISDSVNTEAFF
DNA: TGTGCCATCAGTGACTCCGTGAACACTGAAGCTTTCTTT

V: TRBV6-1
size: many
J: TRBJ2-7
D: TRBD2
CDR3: CASSENPGLAGFLSEQYF
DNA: TGTGCCAGCAGTGAAAATCCGGGACTAGCGGGATTCCTCTCCGAGCAGTACTTC

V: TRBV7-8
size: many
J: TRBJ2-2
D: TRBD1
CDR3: CASSLSRNRGGTGELFF
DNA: TGTGCCAGCAGCCTATCGAGGAACAGGGGTGGTACCGGGGAGCTGTTTTTT

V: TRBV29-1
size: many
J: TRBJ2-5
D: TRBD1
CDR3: CSVADGTGDQETQYF
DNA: TGCAGCGTTGCGGACGGGACAGGGGACCAAGAGACCCAGTACTTC

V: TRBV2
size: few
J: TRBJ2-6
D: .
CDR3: CASSELMGSGANVLTF
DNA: TGTGCCAGCAGTGAATTGATGGGTTCTGGGGCCAACGTCCTGACTTTC

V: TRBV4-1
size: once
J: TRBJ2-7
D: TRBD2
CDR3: CASSSGAGGRDEQYF
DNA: TGCGCCAGCAGCAGCGGGGCGGGAGGGAGGGACGAGCAGTACTTC

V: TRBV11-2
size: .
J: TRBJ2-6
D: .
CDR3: CASSFWGTGANVLTF
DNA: TGTGCCAGCAGCTTTTGGGGCACTGGGGCCAACGTCCTGACTTTC

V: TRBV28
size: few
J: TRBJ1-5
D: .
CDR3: CASRPQGPAAQHF
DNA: TGTGCCAGCAGACCCCAGGGACCGGCGGCCCAGCATTTT

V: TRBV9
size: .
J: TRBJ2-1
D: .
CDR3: CASSAAVGALYNEQFF
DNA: TGTGCCAGCAGCGCCGCCGTCGGCGCCCTCTACAATGAGCAGTTCTTC

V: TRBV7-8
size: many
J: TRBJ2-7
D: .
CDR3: CASSRRTTYEQYF
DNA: TGTGCCAGCAGCCGCAGAACAACCTACGAGCAGTACTTC

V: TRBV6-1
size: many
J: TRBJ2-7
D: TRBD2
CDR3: CASSPSSGRMDEQYF
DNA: TGTGCCAGCAGTCCCTCTAGCGGGAGGATGGACGAGCAGTACTTC

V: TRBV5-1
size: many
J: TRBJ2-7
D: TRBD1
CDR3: CASSLTTGNSYEQYF
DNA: TGCGCCAGCAGCTTGACGACAGGGAACTCCTACGAGCAGTACTTC

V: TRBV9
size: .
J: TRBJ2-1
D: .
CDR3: CASSVEGSWNNEQFF
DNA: TGTGCCAGCAGCGTAGAGGGGTCCTGGAACAATGAGCAGTTCTTC

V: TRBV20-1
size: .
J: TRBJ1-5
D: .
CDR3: CSARMGQGCQPQHF
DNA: TGCAGTGCTAGGATGGGCCAGGGCTGTCAGCCCCAGCATTTT

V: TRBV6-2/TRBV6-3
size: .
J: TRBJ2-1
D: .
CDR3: CASSQEIGSYNEQFF
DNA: TGTGCCAGCAGCCAAGAGATAGGGTCCTACAATGAGCAGTTCTTC

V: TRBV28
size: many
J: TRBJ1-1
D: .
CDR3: CASTNLGGGDTEAFF
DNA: TGTGCCAGCACCAACCTCGGGGGAGGAGACACTGAAGCTTTCTTT

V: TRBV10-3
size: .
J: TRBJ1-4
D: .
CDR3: CAISEILTNEKLFF
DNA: TGTGCCATCAGTGAGATATTAACTAATGAAAAACTGTTTTTT

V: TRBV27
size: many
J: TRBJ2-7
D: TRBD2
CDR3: CASSFRGGSGSDEQYF
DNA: TGTGCCAGCAGTTTTAGGGGGGGTAGCGGGAGTGATGAGCAGTACTTC

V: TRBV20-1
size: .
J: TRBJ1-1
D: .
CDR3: CSATPTSQGSSAFF
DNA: TGCAGTGCCACCCCGACCTCACAGGGATCATCGGCTTTCTTT

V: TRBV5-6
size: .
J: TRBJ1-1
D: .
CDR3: CASSFLIPNTEAFF
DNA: TGTGCCAGCAGCTTTCTAATACCGAACACTGAAGCTTTCTTT

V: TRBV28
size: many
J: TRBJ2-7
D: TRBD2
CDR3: CASSLPGQLIQRERSSYEQYF
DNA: TGTGCCAGCAGTTTACCCGGTCAGCTGATCCAGCGGGAGCGCTCGTCCTACGAGCAGTACTTC

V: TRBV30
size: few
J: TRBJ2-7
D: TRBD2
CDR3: CAWSVGAGGYEQYF
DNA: TGTGCCTGGAGTGTAGGTGCGGGAGGGTACGAGCAGTACTTC

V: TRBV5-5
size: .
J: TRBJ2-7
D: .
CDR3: CASSSIQYPGEEQYF
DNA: TGTGCCAGCAGCTCGATTCAATACCCAGGGGAGGAGCAGTACTTC

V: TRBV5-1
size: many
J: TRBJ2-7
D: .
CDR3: CASSLETAYEQYF
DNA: TGCGCCAGCAGCTTGGAAACAGCCTACGAGCAGTACTTC

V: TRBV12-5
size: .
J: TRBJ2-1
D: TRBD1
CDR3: CASGHGDSRNEQFF
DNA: TGTGCTAGTGGTCACGGGGACAGCCGCAATGAGCAGTTCTTC

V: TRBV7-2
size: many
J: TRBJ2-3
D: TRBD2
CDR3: CASSRGLAGKASTDTQYF
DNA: TGTGCCAGCAGCCGGGGACTAGCGGGAAAGGCTAGCACAGATACGCAGTATTTT

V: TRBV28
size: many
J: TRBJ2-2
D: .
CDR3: CASTFLRTEGFRTGELFF
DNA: TGTGCCAGCACTTTCCTCCGGACCGAGGGGTTTCGCACCGGGGAGCTGTTTTTT

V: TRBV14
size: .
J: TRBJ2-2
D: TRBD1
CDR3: CASSQQGASNTGELFF
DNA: TGTGCCAGCAGCCAACAGGGGGCTTCGAACACCGGGGAGCTGTTTTTT

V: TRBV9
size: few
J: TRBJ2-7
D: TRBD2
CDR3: CASSNSGTSGSYEQYF
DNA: TGTGCCAGCAGCAACTCCGGGACTAGCGGGAGTTACGAGCAGTACTTC

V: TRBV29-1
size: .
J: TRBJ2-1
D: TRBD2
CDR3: CSVERNSGTLNEQFF
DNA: TGCAGCGTTGAACGGAATAGCGGGACTCTCAATGAGCAGTTCTTC

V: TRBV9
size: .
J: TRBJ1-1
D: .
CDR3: CASSVAGGMNTEAFF
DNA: TGTGCCAGCAGCGTAGCGGGGGGAATGAACACTGAAGCTTTCTTT

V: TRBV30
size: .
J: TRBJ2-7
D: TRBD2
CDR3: CAWRGWGSGSYEQYF
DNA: TGTGCCTGGAGGGGCTGGGGTAGCGGGAGCTACGAGCAGTACTTC

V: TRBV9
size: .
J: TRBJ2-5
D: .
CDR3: CASSVGPQGSETQYF
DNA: TGTGCCAGCAGCGTAGGCCCCCAGGGCTCAGAGACCCAGTACTTC

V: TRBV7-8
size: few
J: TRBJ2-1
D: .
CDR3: CASSLAGASYEQFF
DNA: TGTGCCAGCAGCTTAGCGGGAGCCAGTTATGAGCAGTTCTTC

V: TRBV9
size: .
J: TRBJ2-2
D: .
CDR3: CASSVTHGELFF
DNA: TGTGCCAGCAGCGTAACCCACGGGGAGCTGTTTTTT

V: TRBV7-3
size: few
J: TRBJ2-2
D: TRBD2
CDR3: CASSLNPGLAGGGDTGELFF
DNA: TGTGCCAGCAGCCTGAACCCTGGACTAGCGGGAGGGGGTGACACCGGGGAGCTGTTTTTT

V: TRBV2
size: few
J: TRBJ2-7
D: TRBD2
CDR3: CASSEPAGGIREQYF
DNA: TGTGCCAGCAGTGAACCCGCGGGAGGGATACGCGAGCAGTACTTC

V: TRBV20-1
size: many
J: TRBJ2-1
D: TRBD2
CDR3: CSARETSGRVTYNEQFF
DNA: TGCAGTGCTAGAGAGACTAGCGGGAGGGTCACCTACAATGAGCAGTTCTTC

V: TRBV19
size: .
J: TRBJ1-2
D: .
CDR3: CASSTNLQAANYGYTF
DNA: TGTGCCAGTAGTACAAATCTACAGGCAGCTAACTATGGCTACACCTTC